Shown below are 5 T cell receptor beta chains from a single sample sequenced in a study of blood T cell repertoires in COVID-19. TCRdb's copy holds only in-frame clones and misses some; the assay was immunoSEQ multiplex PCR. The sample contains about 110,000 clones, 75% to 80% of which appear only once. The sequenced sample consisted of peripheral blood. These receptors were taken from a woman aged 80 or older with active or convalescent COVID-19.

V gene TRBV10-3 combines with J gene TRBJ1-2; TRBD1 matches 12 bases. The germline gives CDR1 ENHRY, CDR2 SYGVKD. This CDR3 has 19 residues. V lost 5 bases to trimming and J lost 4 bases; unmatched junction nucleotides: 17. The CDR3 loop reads CAISSWDRGRPHTFYGYTF. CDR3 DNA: TGTGCCATCAGTTCCTGGGACAGGGGGCGCCCACACACGTTCTATGGCTACACCTTC.

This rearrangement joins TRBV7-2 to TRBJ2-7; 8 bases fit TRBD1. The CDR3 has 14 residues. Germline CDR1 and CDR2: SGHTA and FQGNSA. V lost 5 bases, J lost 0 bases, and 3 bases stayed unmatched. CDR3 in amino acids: CASSVTGGSYEQYF. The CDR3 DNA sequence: TGTGCCAGCAGCGTAACAGGGGGCTCCTACGAGCAGTACTTC.

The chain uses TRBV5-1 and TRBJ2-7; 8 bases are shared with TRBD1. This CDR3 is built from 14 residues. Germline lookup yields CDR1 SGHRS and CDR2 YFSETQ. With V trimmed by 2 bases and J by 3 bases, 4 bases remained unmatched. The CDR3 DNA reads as TGCGCCAGCAGCTTACAGGGGGGCATCTACGAGCAGTACTTC. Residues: CASSLQGGIYEQYF.

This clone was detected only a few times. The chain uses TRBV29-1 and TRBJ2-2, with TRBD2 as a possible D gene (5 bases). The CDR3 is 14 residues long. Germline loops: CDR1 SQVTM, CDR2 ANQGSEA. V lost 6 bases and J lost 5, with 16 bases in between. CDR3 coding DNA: TGCAGCGTCCAGGTGGGAGAGAGGACCGGGGAGCTGTTTTTT. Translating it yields CSVQVGERTGELFF.

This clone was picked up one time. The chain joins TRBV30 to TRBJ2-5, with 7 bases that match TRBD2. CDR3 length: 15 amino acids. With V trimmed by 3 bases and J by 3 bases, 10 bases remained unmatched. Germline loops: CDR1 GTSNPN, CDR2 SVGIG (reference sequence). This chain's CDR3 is CAWRGKTAGKETQYF. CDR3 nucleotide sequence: TGTGCCTGGAGAGGAAAAACAGCGGGAAAAGAGACCCAGTACTTC.